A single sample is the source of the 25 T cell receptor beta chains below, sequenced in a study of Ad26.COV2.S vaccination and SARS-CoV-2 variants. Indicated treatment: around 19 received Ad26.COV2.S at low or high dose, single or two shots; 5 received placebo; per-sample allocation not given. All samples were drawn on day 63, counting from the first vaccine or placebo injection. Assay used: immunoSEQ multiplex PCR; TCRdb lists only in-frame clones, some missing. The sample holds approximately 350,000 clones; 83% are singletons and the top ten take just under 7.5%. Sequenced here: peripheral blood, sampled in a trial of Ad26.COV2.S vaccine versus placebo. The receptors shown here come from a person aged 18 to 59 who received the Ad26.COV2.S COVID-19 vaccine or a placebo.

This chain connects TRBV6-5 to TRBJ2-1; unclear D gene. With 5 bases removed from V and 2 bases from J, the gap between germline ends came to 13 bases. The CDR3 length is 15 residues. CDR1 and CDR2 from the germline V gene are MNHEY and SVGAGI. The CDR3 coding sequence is TGTGCCAGCAGTCCCACTACGTGGACCTACAATGAGCAGTTCTTC. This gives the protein CASSPTTWTYNEQFF.

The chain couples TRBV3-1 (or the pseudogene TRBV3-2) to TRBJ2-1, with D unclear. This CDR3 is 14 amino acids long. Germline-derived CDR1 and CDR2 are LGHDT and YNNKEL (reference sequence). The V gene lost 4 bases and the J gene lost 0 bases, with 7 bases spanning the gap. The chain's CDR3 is CASSPVGSYNEQFF. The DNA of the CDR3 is TGTGCCAGCAGCCCGGTAGGCTCCTACAATGAGCAGTTCTTC.

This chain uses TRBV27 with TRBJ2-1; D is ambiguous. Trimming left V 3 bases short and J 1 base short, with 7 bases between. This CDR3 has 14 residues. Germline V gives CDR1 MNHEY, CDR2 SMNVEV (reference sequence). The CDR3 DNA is TGTGCCAGCAGTTTTGGCTCGTCCTACAATGAGCAGTTCTTC. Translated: CASSFGSSYNEQFF.

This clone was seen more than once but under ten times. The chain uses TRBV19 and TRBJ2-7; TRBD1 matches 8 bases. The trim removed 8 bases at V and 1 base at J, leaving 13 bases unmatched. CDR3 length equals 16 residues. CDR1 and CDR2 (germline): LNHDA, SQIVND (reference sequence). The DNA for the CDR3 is TGTGCCAGTGCCACAGGGGGGCCTTCCCTTTCCTACGAGCAGTACTTC. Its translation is CASATGGPSLSYEQYF.

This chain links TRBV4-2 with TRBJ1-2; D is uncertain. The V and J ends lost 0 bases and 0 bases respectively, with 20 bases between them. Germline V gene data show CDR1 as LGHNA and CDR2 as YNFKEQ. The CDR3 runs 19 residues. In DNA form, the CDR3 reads TGTGCCAGCAGCCAAGAACGCCGTTCGGCCAACACCTCTAACTATGGCTACACCTTC. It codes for CASSQERRSANTSNYGYTF.

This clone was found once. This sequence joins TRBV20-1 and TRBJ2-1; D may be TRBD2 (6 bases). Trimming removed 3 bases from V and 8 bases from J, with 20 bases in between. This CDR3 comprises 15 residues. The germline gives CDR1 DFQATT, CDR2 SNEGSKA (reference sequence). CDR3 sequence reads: CSASSASASVDEQFF. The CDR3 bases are TGCAGTGCTAGTTCTGCTAGCGCGAGTGTCGATGAGCAGTTCTTC.

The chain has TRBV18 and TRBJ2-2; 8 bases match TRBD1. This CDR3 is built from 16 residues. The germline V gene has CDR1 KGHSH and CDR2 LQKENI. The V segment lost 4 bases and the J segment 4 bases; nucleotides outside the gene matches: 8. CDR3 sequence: CASSRPGQDATGELFF. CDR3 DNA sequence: TGTGCCAGCTCACGCCCGGGACAGGACGCCACCGGGGAGCTGTTTTTT.

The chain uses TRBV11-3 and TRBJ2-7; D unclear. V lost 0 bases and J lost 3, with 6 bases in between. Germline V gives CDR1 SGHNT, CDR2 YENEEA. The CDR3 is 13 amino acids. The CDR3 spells CASSLDQGYEQYF. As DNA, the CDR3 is TGTGCCAGCAGCTTAGATCAAGGCTACGAGCAGTACTTC. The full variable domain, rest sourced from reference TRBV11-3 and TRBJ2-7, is EAGVVQSPRYKIIEKKQPVAFWCNPISGHNTLYWYLQNLGQGPELLIRYENEEAVDDSQLPKDRFSAERLKGVDSTLKIQPAELGDSAVYLCASSLDQGYEQYFGPGTRLTVT.

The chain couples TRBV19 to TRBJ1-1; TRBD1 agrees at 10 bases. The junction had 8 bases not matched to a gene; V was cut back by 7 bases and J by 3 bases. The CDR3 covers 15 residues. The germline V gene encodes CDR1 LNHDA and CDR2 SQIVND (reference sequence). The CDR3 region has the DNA TGTGCCAGTACCGACAGGGGGCGGGAGGACACTGAAGCTTTCTTT. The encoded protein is CASTDRGREDTEAFF.

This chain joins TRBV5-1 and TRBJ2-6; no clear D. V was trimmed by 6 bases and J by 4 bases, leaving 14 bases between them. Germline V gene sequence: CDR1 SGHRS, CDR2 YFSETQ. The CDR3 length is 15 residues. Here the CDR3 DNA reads TGCGCCAGCAAGCACTTTACTACCGGGGCCAACGTCCTGACTTTC. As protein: CASKHFTTGANVLTF.

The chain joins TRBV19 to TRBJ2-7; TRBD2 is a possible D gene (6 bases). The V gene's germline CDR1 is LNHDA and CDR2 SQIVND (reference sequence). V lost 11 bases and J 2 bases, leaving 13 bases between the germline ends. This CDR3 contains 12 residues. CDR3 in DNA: TGTGCCTCGGGACGGACTACCTACGAGCAGTACTTC. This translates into CASGRTTYEQYF.

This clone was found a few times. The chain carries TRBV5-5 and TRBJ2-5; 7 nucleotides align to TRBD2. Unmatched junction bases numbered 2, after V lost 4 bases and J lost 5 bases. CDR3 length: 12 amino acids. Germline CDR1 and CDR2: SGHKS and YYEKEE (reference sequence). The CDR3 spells CASSRAGETQYF. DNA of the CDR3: TGTGCCAGCAGCAGAGCGGGGGAGACCCAGTACTTC.

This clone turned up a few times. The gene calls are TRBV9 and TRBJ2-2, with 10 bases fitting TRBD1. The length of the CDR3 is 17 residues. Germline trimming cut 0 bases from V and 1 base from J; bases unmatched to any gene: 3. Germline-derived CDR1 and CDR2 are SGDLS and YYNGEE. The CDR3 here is CASSVARDRGNTGELFF. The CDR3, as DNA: TGTGCCAGCAGCGTAGCACGGGACAGGGGGAACACCGGGGAGCTGTTTTTT.

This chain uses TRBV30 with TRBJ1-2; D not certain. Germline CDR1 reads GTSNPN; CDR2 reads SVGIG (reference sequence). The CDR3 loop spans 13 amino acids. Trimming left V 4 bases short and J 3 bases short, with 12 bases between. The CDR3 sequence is CAWIPGKHYGYTF. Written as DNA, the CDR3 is TGTGCCTGGATCCCGGGGAAGCACTATGGCTACACCTTC.

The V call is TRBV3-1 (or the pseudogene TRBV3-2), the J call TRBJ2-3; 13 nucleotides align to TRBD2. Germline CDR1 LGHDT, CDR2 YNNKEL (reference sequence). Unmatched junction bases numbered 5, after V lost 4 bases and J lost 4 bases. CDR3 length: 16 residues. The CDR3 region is CASSRGTSGIADTQYF. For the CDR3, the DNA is TGTGCCAGCAGCCGCGGGACTAGCGGGATCGCAGATACGCAGTATTTT.

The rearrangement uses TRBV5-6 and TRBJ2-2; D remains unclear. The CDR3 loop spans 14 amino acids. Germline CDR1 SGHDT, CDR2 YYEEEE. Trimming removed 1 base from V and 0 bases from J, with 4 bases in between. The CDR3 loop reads CASSLSPNTGELFF. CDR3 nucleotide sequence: TGTGCCAGCAGCTTGAGCCCGAACACCGGGGAGCTGTTTTTT. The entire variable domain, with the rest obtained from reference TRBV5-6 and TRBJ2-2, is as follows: DAGVTQSPTHLIKTRGQQVTLRCSPKSGHDTVSWYQQALGQGPQFIFQYYEEEERQRGNFPDRFSGHQFPNYSSELNVNALLLGDSALYLCASSLSPNTGELFFGEGSRLTVL.

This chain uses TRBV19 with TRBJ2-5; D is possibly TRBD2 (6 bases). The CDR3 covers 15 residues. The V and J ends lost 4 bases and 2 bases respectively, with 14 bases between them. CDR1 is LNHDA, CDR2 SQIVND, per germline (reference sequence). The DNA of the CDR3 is TGTGCCAGTAGTAGCCGCCGGGCGGGGCAAGAGACCCAGTACTTC. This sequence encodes CASSSRRAGQETQYF.

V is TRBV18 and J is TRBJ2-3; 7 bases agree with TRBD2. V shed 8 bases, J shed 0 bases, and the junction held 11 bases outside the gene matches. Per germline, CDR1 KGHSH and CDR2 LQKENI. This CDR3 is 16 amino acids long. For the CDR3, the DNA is TGTGCCAGCACCAAAGGGACTACCCCTAGCACAGATACGCAGTATTTT. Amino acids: CASTKGTTPSTDTQYF.

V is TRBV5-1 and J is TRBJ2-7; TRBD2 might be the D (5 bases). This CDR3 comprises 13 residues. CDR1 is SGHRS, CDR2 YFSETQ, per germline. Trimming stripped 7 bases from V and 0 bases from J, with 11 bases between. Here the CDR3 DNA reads TGCGCCAGCGGCCCGACTACCTCCTACGAGCAGTACTTC. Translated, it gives CASGPTTSYEQYF.

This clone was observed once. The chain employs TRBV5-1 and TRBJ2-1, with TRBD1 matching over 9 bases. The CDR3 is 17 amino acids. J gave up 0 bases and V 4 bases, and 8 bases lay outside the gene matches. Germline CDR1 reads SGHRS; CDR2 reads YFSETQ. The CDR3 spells CASSPGQGQSSYNEQFF. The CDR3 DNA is TGCGCCAGCAGCCCAGGACAGGGGCAAAGCTCCTACAATGAGCAGTTCTTC.

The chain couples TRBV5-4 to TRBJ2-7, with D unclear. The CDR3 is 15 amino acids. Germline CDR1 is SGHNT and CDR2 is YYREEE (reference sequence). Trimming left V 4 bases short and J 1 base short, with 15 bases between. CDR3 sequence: CASSTRVKGSYEQYF. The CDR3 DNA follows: TGTGCCAGCAGCACCCGTGTCAAAGGGTCCTACGAGCAGTACTTC.

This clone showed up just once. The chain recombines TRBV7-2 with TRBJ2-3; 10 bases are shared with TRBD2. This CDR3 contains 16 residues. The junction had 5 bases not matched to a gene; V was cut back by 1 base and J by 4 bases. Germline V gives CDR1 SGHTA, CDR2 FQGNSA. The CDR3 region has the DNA TGTGCCAGCAGCTTAGGTCATCTAGCGGGGGCAGATACGCAGTATTTT. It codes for CASSLGHLAGADTQYF.

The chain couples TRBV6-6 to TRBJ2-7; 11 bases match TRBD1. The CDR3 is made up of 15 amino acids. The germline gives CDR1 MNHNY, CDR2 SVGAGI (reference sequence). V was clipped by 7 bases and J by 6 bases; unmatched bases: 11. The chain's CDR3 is CASIHGAGTGGEQYF. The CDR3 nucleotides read TGTGCCAGCATACACGGGGCAGGGACAGGGGGCGAGCAGTACTTC.

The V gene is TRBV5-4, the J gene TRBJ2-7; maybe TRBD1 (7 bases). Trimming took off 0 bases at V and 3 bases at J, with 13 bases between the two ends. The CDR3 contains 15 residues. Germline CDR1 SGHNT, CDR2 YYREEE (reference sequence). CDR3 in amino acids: CASSLGTGEVYEQYF. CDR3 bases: TGTGCCAGCAGCTTGGGAACAGGGGAGGTCTACGAGCAGTACTTC. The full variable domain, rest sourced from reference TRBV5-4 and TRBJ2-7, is ETGVTQSPTHLIKTRGQQVTLRCSSQSGHNTVSWYQQALGQGPQFIFQYYREEENGRGNFPPRFSGLQFPNYSSELNVNALELDDSALYLCASSLGTGEVYEQYFGPGTRLTVT.

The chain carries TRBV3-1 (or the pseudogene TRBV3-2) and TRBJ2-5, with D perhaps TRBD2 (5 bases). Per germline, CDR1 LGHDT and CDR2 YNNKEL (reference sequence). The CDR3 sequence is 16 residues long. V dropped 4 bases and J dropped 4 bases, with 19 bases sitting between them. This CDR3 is CASSLLPGPEGETQYF. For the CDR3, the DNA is TGTGCCAGCAGCCTTCTCCCGGGCCCAGAGGGAGAGACCCAGTACTTC.